Included here is one T cell receptor (beta chain) sequence, with context. Antigen specificity is unknown. With the read ending 3 residues before the CDR3 end, the germline J gene is used to fill in that end. The CDR3 spans 14 residues. With 7 bases removed from V and 0 bases from J, the gap between germline ends came to 12 bases. Looked up from germline, CDR1 is ENHRY and CDR2 is SYGVKD. The protocol was immunoSEQ multiplex PCR, while the TCRdb copy is restricted to in-frame clones and leaves out a portion. The repertoire table contains 15,000 to 20,000 clones. The data are from a study of T cells in women clearing cervical HPV infection. Study as a whole: Cases were women with histologically confirmed HPV16-related CIN3 or worse, including a couple of invasive cancers. Control women cleared a single incident HPV16 infection within 12 months. General study points: Controls had more TRBV6-7 (approximately 0.16%) than cases (roughly 0.11%). Richness plus V gene abundances separated cases from controls with AUC roughly 0.88.

This TCR was recovered from a woman between 18 and 75 years old with a cervical HPV16 infection that either progressed to CIN3+ or cleared (not recorded which). The chain has TRBV10-3 and TRBJ1-1, with D tentatively TRBD1 (5 bases). Sequencing input: blood buffy coat. The CDR3 loop reads CAITAGRMNTEAFF. CDR3 DNA (partial): TGTGCCATCACGGCAGGGAGGATGAACACTGAA.